This T cell receptor (beta chain) came from a study of blood T cell repertoires in COVID-19. Authors' data handling: By means of reference gene primer amplification, nucleated cell counts were estimated. Produced via immunoSEQ multiplex PCR; TCRdb's table is partial and in-frame only. The DNA was the basis for D and trimming; V, J and clone size are from that table. This sample has approximately 280,000 clones, with around 85% found just once. The germline gives CDR1 GTSNPN, CDR2 SVGIG (reference sequence). V lost 7 bases and J lost 4, with 7 bases in between. The CDR3 extends over 10 amino acids. The sequence was collected from a woman aged 45 to 65 who had recovered from COVID-19. The sample taken for sequencing was PBMCs or T cells enriched from blood (not recorded which). The V and J genes are TRBV30 and TRBJ1-1, with D unresolved. The CDR3 nucleotides are TGTGCCTCACAGAGCACTGAAGCTTTCTTT. Its protein product is CASQSTEAFF.